The 13 T cell receptor beta chains listed next were all sequenced from one sample in a study of blood T cell repertoires in COVID-19. The assay was immunoSEQ multiplex PCR, and TCRdb's table has in-frame clones only and misses some. This table holds some 130,000 clones, around 88% found once. Material: peripheral blood. The receptors were gathered from a man over 45 with active or convalescent COVID-19.

This chain links TRBV19 with TRBJ2-7, with D unclear. CDR3 length equals 14 residues. Per the germline V gene, CDR1 is LNHDA and CDR2 is SQIVND (reference sequence). V was cut by 5 bases and J by 0 bases, with 11 bases left in between. CDR3 nucleotide sequence: TGTGCCAGTAGTCAAAACCAGGTCTCCTACGAGCAGTACTTC. It is translated as CASSQNQVSYEQYF.

The J gene is TRBJ1-5, the V gene TRBV7-8; 11 bases agree with TRBD1. The CDR3 spans 15 residues. Germline CDR1 SGHVS, CDR2 FQNEAQ. V gave up 5 bases and J gave up 4 bases; unmatched junction bases: 4. CDR3 residues: CASSVGTGGNQPQHF. The DNA for the CDR3 is TGTGCCAGCAGCGTCGGGACAGGGGGAAATCAGCCCCAGCATTTT. Using reference TRBV7-8 and TRBJ1-5 for the parts outside the CDR3, the full variable domain is GAGVSQSPRYKVAKRGQDVALRCDPISGHVSLFWYQQALGQGPEFLTYFQNEAQLDKSGLPSDRFFAERPEGSVSTLKIQRTQQEDSAVYLCASSVGTGGNQPQHFGDGTRLSIL.

V gene TRBV5-6 combines with J gene TRBJ1-4; TRBD1 matches 9 bases. The V segment lost 4 bases and the J segment 7 bases; nucleotides outside the gene matches: 17. Per the germline V gene, CDR1 is SGHDT and CDR2 is YYEEEE. This CDR3 has 18 residues. CDR3 region: CASSLAGTGRVQGEKLFF. Here the CDR3 DNA reads TGTGCCAGCAGCCTCGCCGGGACAGGGAGAGTCCAAGGTGAAAAACTGTTTTTT.

The chain links TRBV2 to TRBJ2-2; possible D gene TRBD2, 5 bases. Germline CDR1 SNHLY, CDR2 FYNNEI. The CDR3 extends over 14 amino acids. The ends were cut back, 4 bases at V and 3 bases at J, with 9 bases in the middle. In nucleotides, the CDR3 is TGTGCCAGCAGTGGAGGGCTTGACACCGGGGAGCTGTTTTTT. Its translation: CASSGGLDTGELFF. Full variable domain (outside the CDR3, taken from reference TRBV2 and TRBJ2-2): EPEVTQTPSHQVTQMGQEVILRCVPISNHLYFYWYRQILGQKVEFLVSFYNNEISEKSEIFDDQFSVERPDGSNFTLKIRSTKLEDSAMYFCASSGGLDTGELFFGEGSRLTVL.

This chain joins TRBV6-5 and TRBJ2-3; TRBD1 matches at 7 bases. This CDR3 contains 15 residues. From germline, CDR1 is MNHEY and CDR2 SVGAGI. The ends lost 6 bases at V and 6 bases at J; junction bases unmatched: 12. This chain's CDR3 is CASSLDPTGADTQYF. CDR3 in DNA: TGTGCCAGCAGCCTTGACCCTACAGGGGCGGATACGCAGTATTTT.

CDR3 region: CASRGDGQPYSYEQYF. CDR3 nucleotides: TGTGCCAGCAGGGGGGATGGACAGCCCTACTCCTACGAGCAGTACTTC. This chain joins TRBV21-1 and TRBJ2-7; no check of the table's D call, TRBD1, against the DNA was made. TRBV21-1 is shown as a pseudogene. This CDR3 spans 16 amino acids.

In its sample, this clone was seen once. This chain uses TRBV18 with TRBJ2-1; D might be TRBD1 (6 bases). Germline assignment: CDR1 KGHSH and CDR2 LQKENI. The ends were cut back, 2 bases at V and 0 bases at J, with 11 bases in the middle. There are 16 residues in the CDR3. CDR3 loop: CASSPGQRSSYNEQFF. CDR3 coding DNA: TGTGCCAGCTCACCAGGACAGCGGAGCTCCTACAATGAGCAGTTCTTC. The full variable domain, rest sourced from reference TRBV18 and TRBJ2-1, is NAGVMQNPRHLVRRRGQEARLRCSPMKGHSHVYWYRQLPEEGLKFMVYLQKENIIDESGMPKERFSAEFPKEGPSILRIQQVVRGDSAAYFCASSPGQRSSYNEQFFGPGTRLTVL.

The chain links TRBV6-2 or TRBV6-3 to TRBJ2-7; maybe TRBD2 (5 bases). The V and J ends lost 3 bases and 3 bases respectively, with 15 bases between them. This CDR3 is built from 15 residues. The germline gives CDR1 MNHEY, CDR2 SVGEGT. CDR3 bases: TGTGCCAGCAGTTATACTTGGGCGGGCGTCTACGAGCAGTACTTC. Amino acids: CASSYTWAGVYEQYF.

This clone came up a few times. The chain uses TRBV28 and TRBJ1-2, with D maybe TRBD1 (5 bases). Germline V gene lookup returns CDR1 MDHEN and CDR2 SYDVKM. V lost 1 base, J lost 7 bases, and 13 bases lay in between. The length of the CDR3 is 14 residues. The CDR3 loop reads CASSLSGRVGGYTF. CDR3 DNA sequence: TGTGCCAGCAGTTTATCCGGCAGGGTTGGTGGCTACACCTTC.

The V gene is TRBV7-8, the J gene TRBJ2-1; D possibly corresponds to TRBD1 (6 bases). Trimming removed 1 base from V and 9 bases from J, with 22 bases in between. CDR1 is SGHVS and CDR2 is FQNEAQ in the germline V gene. This CDR3 is 17 amino acids long. The CDR3 loop is CASSLGDVLGAGGEQFF. The CDR3 DNA sequence: TGTGCCAGCAGCTTAGGGGATGTGTTGGGGGCAGGCGGTGAGCAGTTCTTC.

The chain employs TRBV28 and TRBJ2-2; 9 bases are shared with TRBD1. CDR3 length: 18 amino acids. Germline trimming cut 4 bases from V and 5 bases from J; bases unmatched to any gene: 14. Germline V gives CDR1 MDHEN, CDR2 SYDVKM. DNA of the CDR3: TGTGCCAGCAGTTCCTTCAGAGGGACAGGGCTTAGAACCGGGGAGCTGTTTTTT. Amino acid sequence: CASSSFRGTGLRTGELFF.

The table lists this clone with a count of one. The chain employs TRBV5-1 and TRBJ2-5; 11 bases agree with TRBD2. Trimming cost V 0 bases and J 4 bases; bases outside gene matches: 5. There are 16 residues in the CDR3. The germline CDR1 and CDR2 sequences are SGHRS and YFSETQ. CDR3 region: CASSLDLAGGSETQYF. DNA for the CDR3: TGCGCCAGCAGCTTGGACCTAGCGGGGGGTTCAGAGACCCAGTACTTC. The full variable domain, its missing parts supplied by reference TRBV5-1 and TRBJ2-5, is KAGVTQTPRYLIKTRGQQVTLSCSPISGHRSVSWYQQTPGQGLQFLFEYFSETQRNKGNFPGRFSGRQFSNSRSEMNVSTLELGDSALYLCASSLDLAGGSETQYFGPGTRLLVL.

The J gene is TRBJ2-3, the V gene TRBV24-1, with a tentative D call TRBD2 (6 bases). This CDR3 has 15 amino acids. V lost 7 bases to trimming and J lost 2 bases, with 15 bases between them. Germline CDR1 and CDR2: KGHDR and SFDVKD. The CDR3 region has the DNA TGTGCCACCAGCGTGGTGGGGGGAAACACAGATACGCAGTATTTT. Translating it yields CATSVVGGNTDTQYF.